The next 21 T cell receptor beta chains were all read from a single sample in a study of OX40 agonist ivuxolimab in advanced cancers. TCRdb's table, derived via immunoSEQ multiplex PCR, lists solely in-frame clones and lacks some. Counted here are about 77,000 clones, around 83% occurring once; the ten biggest clones make up approximately 0.8%. The source material was CD4+ or CD8+ T cells sorted from blood, sampled in a trial of the OX40 agonist ivuxolimab. All receptors come from an adult with an advanced solid tumor such as melanoma, head and neck, liver or kidney cancer.

The gene calls are TRBV28 and TRBJ1-4; D ambiguous. The CDR3 sequence is 12 residues long. V was cut by 0 bases and J by 7 bases, with 3 bases left in between. Germline CDR1 is MDHEN and CDR2 is SYDVKM. The CDR3: CASSLWGEKLFF. As DNA, the CDR3 is TGTGCCAGCAGTTTATGGGGTGAAAAACTGTTTTTT. Together with reference TRBV28 and TRBJ1-4, the CDR3 gives the full variable domain: DVKVTQSSRYLVKRTGEKVFLECVQDMDHENMFWYRQDPGLGLRLIYFSYDVKMKEKGDIPEGYSVSREKKERFSLILESASTNQTSMYLCASSLWGEKLFFGSGTQLSVL.

The V gene is TRBV7-2, the J gene TRBJ1-1, with D perhaps TRBD1 (6 bases). Germline V gene lookup returns CDR1 SGHTA and CDR2 FQGNSA. V was clipped by 0 bases and J by 4 bases, with 12 bases between them. The CDR3 is made up of 15 amino acids. The chain's CDR3 is CASSLATGLGTEAFF. For the CDR3, the DNA is TGTGCCAGCAGCTTAGCCACAGGGTTAGGCACTGAAGCTTTCTTT.

The V gene is TRBV27, the J gene TRBJ1-4; D not resolved. V lost 0 bases to trimming and J lost 1 base, with 9 bases between them. CDR1 and CDR2 from the germline V gene are MNHEY and SMNVEV (reference sequence). CDR3 length: 16 amino acids. CDR3 in DNA: TGTGCCAGCAGTTTATCCTGGCGCTTAACTAATGAAAAACTGTTTTTT. Its translation is CASSLSWRLTNEKLFF.

This clone was detected once. The rearrangement links TRBV15 to TRBJ2-1, with 8 bases that match TRBD2. Germline assignment: CDR1 LNHNV and CDR2 YYDKDF (reference sequence). The CDR3 is 16 residues long. V was clipped by 1 base and J by 5 bases; unmatched bases: 7. DNA of the CDR3: TGTGCCACCAGCAGAGCCCGACTAGCGAGTGACAATGAGCAGTTCTTC. It codes for CATSRARLASDNEQFF. Based on the CDR3 plus reference TRBV15 and TRBJ2-1, the full variable domain is DAMVIQNPRYQVTQFGKPVTLSCSQTLNHNVMYWYQQKSSQAPKLLFHYYDKDFNNEADTPDNFQSRRPNTSFCFLDIRSPGLGDTAMYLCATSRARLASDNEQFFGPGTRLTVL.

CDR3 DNA sequence: TGTGCCAGCAGCTCGGGACAGGGGGCAGATACGCAGTATTTT. The encoded protein is CASSSGQGADTQYF. The J gene is TRBJ2-3, the V gene TRBV7-2; 11 nucleotides align to TRBD1. The V gene's germline CDR1 is SGHTA and CDR2 FQGNSA. This CDR3 region has 14 residues. With 4 bases clipped from V and 4 bases from J, the junction kept 1 base outside the gene matches.

The chain joins TRBV7-9 to TRBJ1-2; a weak D match, TRBD1 (5 bases). The V end was cut by 2 bases, the J end by 8 bases, with 9 bases between. The CDR3 runs to 12 residues. Germline CDR1 and CDR2: SEHNR and FQNEAQ (reference sequence). CDR3: CASSLRGVGYTF. The DNA for the CDR3 is TGTGCCAGCAGCTTAAGGGGCGTCGGCTACACCTTC.

This clone has a single count. The chain joins TRBV6-1 to TRBJ2-7; D call uncertain. This CDR3 is 12 amino acids long. Deletions cut 1 base from V and 9 bases from J, with 10 bases between. The germline gives CDR1 MNHNS, CDR2 SASEGT. The CDR3 DNA sequence: TGTGCCAGCAGTGAAGTCCCCGACGGGCAGTACTTC. Residues: CASSEVPDGQYF.

The CDR3 region is CASSFSTGYNSPLHF. The DNA of the CDR3 is TGTGCCAGCAGTTTCTCGACAGGCTATAATTCACCCCTCCACTTT. The J gene is TRBJ1-6, the V gene TRBV27; D may be TRBD1 (6 bases). Trimming stripped 3 bases from V and 3 bases from J, with 9 bases between. Germline CDR1 is MNHEY and CDR2 is SMNVEV (reference sequence). This CDR3 spans 15 amino acids.

This sequence joins TRBV7-2 and TRBJ1-6; D not certain. Trimming left V 0 bases short and J 4 bases short, with 7 bases between. CDR3 length equals 15 residues. Germline V gene data show CDR1 as SGHTA and CDR2 as FQGNSA. DNA of the CDR3: TGTGCCAGCAGCTTAGCTTGGGTATATAATTCACCCCTCCACTTT. Translated: CASSLAWVYNSPLHF.

The gene calls are TRBV7-9 and TRBJ1-2, with D maybe TRBD1 (6 bases). This CDR3 is 14 amino acids long. The V and J ends lost 4 bases and 3 bases respectively, with 12 bases between them. Germline values: CDR1 SEHNR, CDR2 FQNEAQ (reference sequence). The CDR3 coding sequence is TGTGCCAGCAGCTACCGGGACATCCACTATGGCTACACCTTC. It specifies CASSYRDIHYGYTF.

The rearrangement uses TRBV7-9 and TRBJ1-1; no reliable D call. Germline V lookup: CDR1 SEHNR, CDR2 FQNEAQ (reference sequence). The CDR3 covers 11 residues. Trimming took off 3 bases at V and 5 bases at J, with 4 bases between the two ends. The CDR3 sequence is CASSFVTEAFF. Here the CDR3 DNA reads TGTGCCAGCAGCTTCGTAACTGAAGCTTTCTTT. The whole variable domain, filled in from reference TRBV7-9 and TRBJ1-1, reads DTGVSQNPRHKITKRGQNVTFRCDPISEHNRLYWYRQTLGQGPEFLTYFQNEAQLEKSRLLSDRFSAERPKGSFSTLEIQRTEQGDSAMYLCASSFVTEAFFGQGTRLTVV.

This chain uses TRBV11-3 with TRBJ2-7, with 7 nucleotides matching TRBD2. The germline CDR1 and CDR2 sequences are SGHNT and YENEEA. Unmatched junction bases numbered 4, after V lost 2 bases and J lost 6 bases. This CDR3 spans 13 amino acids. The CDR3 bases are TGTGCCAGCAGCTTAATGGGGGGGATCGAGCAGTACTTC. This gives the protein CASSLMGGIEQYF.

The chain is built from TRBV5-6 and TRBJ2-5, with 7 nucleotides matching TRBD1. Germline V gene sequence: CDR1 SGHDT, CDR2 YYEEEE. The CDR3 covers 15 residues. V dropped 3 bases and J dropped 3; count of bases not matched to a gene: 8. As DNA, the CDR3 is TGTGCCAGCAGCTCCGTCGGACAGGACGAAGAGACCCAGTACTTC. Its translation is CASSSVGQDEETQYF.

The chain links TRBV9 to TRBJ2-7, with 8 bases matching TRBD1. The CDR3 is made up of 12 amino acids. V lost 7 bases, J lost 4 bases, and 4 bases stayed unmatched. Germline V gene sequence: CDR1 SGDLS, CDR2 YYNGEE. The CDR3 protein is CASPGQEYEQYF. The CDR3 nucleotides read TGTGCCAGCCCGGGACAGGAGTACGAGCAGTACTTC.

The CDR3 is CASSQSRWDKGRRETQYF. Here the CDR3 DNA reads TGTGCCAGCAGCCAAAGTAGATGGGACAAAGGACGGCGAGAGACCCAGTACTTC. The chain couples TRBV4-2 to TRBJ2-5; D perhaps matches TRBD1 (6 bases). With 2 bases removed from V and 4 bases from J, the gap between germline ends came to 23 bases. Germline V gives CDR1 LGHNA, CDR2 YNFKEQ. This CDR3 spans 18 amino acids.

The J gene is TRBJ1-4, the V gene TRBV29-1; D possibly corresponds to TRBD1 (6 bases). Germline V gene lookup returns CDR1 SQVTM and CDR2 ANQGSEA. CDR3 length equals 12 residues. V gave up 3 bases and J gave up 8 bases, with 10 bases separating them. The CDR3 sequence: CSVDGGREKLFF. Written as DNA, the CDR3 is TGCAGCGTTGACGGGGGGCGGGAAAAACTGTTTTTT. Full variable domain (missing parts from reference TRBV29-1 and TRBJ1-4): SAVISQKPSRDICQRGTSLTIQCQVDSQVTMMFWYRQQPGQSLTLIATANQGSEATYESGFVIDKFPISRPNLTFSTLTVSNMSPEDSSIYLCSVDGGREKLFFGSGTQLSVL.

This clone was found once. V gene TRBV7-6 combines with J gene TRBJ1-4; 9 positions agree with TRBD1. V gave up 1 base and J gave up 8 bases; unmatched junction bases: 5. The CDR3 has 15 amino acids. CDR1 is SGHVS and CDR2 is FNYEAQ in the germline V gene. CDR3 sequence reads: CASSLVQGAREKLFF. DNA of the CDR3: TGTGCCAGCAGCTTAGTACAGGGGGCGCGGGAAAAACTGTTTTTT.

The chain combines TRBV30 with TRBJ2-7, with 7 bases fitting TRBD1. V was clipped by 7 bases and J by 0 bases; unmatched bases: 12. The CDR3 is 15 amino acids. Germline values: CDR1 GTSNPN, CDR2 SVGIG (reference sequence). The CDR3 bases are TGTGCCTCGGCGAGCTACAGGGGCCCCTCCTACGAGCAGTACTTC. Its translation is CASASYRGPSYEQYF.

The chain joins TRBV11-2 to TRBJ2-6; D ambiguous. Germline lookup yields CDR1 SGHAT and CDR2 FQNNGV. V was shortened by 1 base and J by 0 bases, with 4 bases between the two germline ends. The CDR3 has 15 amino acids. CDR3 loop: CASSLVASGANVLTF. Here the CDR3 DNA reads TGTGCCAGCAGCTTAGTCGCCTCTGGGGCCAACGTCCTGACTTTC. Full variable domain (outside the CDR3, taken from reference TRBV11-2 and TRBJ2-6): EAGVAQSPRYKIIEKRQSVAFWCNPISGHATLYWYQQILGQGPKLLIQFQNNGVVDDSQLPKDRFSAERLKGVDSTLKIQPAKLEDSAVYLCASSLVASGANVLTFGAGSRLTVL.

The J gene is TRBJ1-6, the V gene TRBV4-2; 8 nucleotides line up with TRBD1. V lost 4 bases, J lost 8 bases, and 7 bases stayed unmatched. The CDR3 has 15 amino acids. The V gene's germline CDR1 is LGHNA and CDR2 YNFKEQ. The CDR3 here is CASSREGQEDSPLHF. The CDR3 DNA follows: TGTGCCAGCAGCCGAGAGGGACAGGAAGATTCACCCCTCCACTTT.

The CDR3 sequence is CATARNTEAFF. The CDR3 nucleotides read TGTGCCACCGCCAGGAACACTGAAGCTTTCTTT. This rearrangement joins TRBV10-3 to TRBJ1-1; D gene uncertain. The CDR3 totals 11 residues. V lost 10 bases and J lost 1, with 7 bases in between. Germline V gives CDR1 ENHRY, CDR2 SYGVKD.